The entry below describes one T cell receptor (beta chain). This clonotype showed up many times. Its binding antigen is unknown. Base quality data are lacking; no much larger clone is found one base away. The data were taken from a study of CD8 T cells in ankylosing spondylitis (TCRdb year 2017). Notes on the research overall: The study set out to find disease-linked TCR variants by profiling T cell receptor beta repertoires in ankylosing spondylitis patients and healthy donors. Peripheral blood samples were taken, and synovial fluid was additionally collected from ankylosing spondylitis patients. The full study cohort comprised around 25 ankylosing spondylitis patients and 85 to 120 healthy donors. Broad study findings and their caveats: Some of the motif variants had been reported before in the synovial fluid and blood of reactive arthritis patients, a finding that suggests common disease-initiation mechanisms. Significant enrichment of the disease-linked clones was reported in matched synovial fluid samples from ankylosing spondylitis patients. In peripheral blood, the disease-linked clones were found at relatively low frequencies and had a CD8+ phenotype. Blood from ankylosing spondylitis patients appeared to be characterized by a TCR beta motif composed of several highly homologous amino acid variants.

This sample was sequenced with an Illumina HiSeq 2500. TCR beta libraries were prepared by quantitative 5'-RACE with molecular barcodes. In the source study's methods: Disease-linked TCR variants were identified with a new computational method built on a probabilistic model of VDJ rearrangement. The public reads were quality trimmed at Q25 with fastp and then assembled into clones with MiXCR by TCRdb, keeping productive beta chains. A single entry per CDR3 protein holds the most common genes and DNA from its merged rows. TCRdb, not the authors, supplied the V and J calls. In this sample the table shows 200,000 to 250,000 distinct CDR3 sequences, 25% to 30% of which occur a single time. The ten top clones hold about 6.9% of the sample. Its CDR3 holds 14 amino acids, cysteine through phenylalanine. Only the CDR3 portion is preserved as DNA: 42 bases, with reading frame beginning at the first base. From the germline V gene (reference sequence), CDR1 is SGHKS and CDR2 is YYEKEE. V and J are trimmed by 0 bases and 6 bases, and the gene matches miss 6 bases of the junction.

Recombination joined TRBV5-5 with TRBJ2-7; 7 central nucleotides agree with TRBD1. The source material was blood, either unsorted or a sorted T cell fraction (not recorded which). The sequence came from a male donor with ankylosing spondylitis or in good health (not recorded which). The CDR3 region reads CASSLGDSFLEQYF. The DNA sequence is as follows: TGTGCCAGCAGCTTGGGGGACAGTTTCCTCGAGCAGTACTTC.